The 2 T cell receptor beta chains listed next were all sequenced from one sample in a study of blood T cell repertoires in COVID-19. Sequencing used immunoSEQ multiplex PCR; TCRdb keeps in-frame clones, though not all of them. In the table there are around 300,000 clones, 65% to 90% of which are singletons. Sequencing was carried out using peripheral blood. These receptor sequences come from a woman aged 65 to 85 with COVID-19, enrolled during active disease.

This sequence joins TRBV27 and TRBJ1-4; D unclear. CDR3 size: 13 residues. Germline V gives CDR1 MNHEY, CDR2 SMNVEV (reference sequence). Between the trimmed V and J ends, which lost 3 bases and 12 bases, there was a span of 14 bases. The DNA for the CDR3 is TGTGCCAGCAGTTTCTCGGGAAGGACGGAACTGTTTTTT. Its protein is CASSFSGRTELFF.

This clone was recorded once. This chain joins TRBV6-4 and TRBJ1-6; D ambiguous. Germline CDR1 is MRHNA and CDR2 is SNTAGT. CDR3 length equals 14 residues. Trimming left V 1 base short and J 10 bases short, with 11 bases between. CDR3 DNA sequence: TGTGCCAGCAGTGACTTCCCTATCGGGTCACCCCTCCACTTT. Its translation: CASSDFPIGSPLHF.